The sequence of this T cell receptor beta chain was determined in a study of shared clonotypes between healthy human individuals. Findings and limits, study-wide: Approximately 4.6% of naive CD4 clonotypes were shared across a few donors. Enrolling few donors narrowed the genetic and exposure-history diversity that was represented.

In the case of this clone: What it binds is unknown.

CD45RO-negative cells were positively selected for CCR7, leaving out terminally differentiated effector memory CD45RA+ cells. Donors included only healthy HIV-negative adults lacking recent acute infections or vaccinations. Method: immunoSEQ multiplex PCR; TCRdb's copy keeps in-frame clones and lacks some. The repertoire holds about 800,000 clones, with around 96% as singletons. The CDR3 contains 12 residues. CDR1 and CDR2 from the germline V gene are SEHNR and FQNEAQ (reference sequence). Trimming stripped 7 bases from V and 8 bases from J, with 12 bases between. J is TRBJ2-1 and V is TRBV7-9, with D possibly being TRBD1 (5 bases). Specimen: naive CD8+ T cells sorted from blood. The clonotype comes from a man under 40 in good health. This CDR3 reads CASTLRVHEQFF. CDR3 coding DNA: TGTGCCAGCACACTCAGGGTTCATGAGCAGTTCTTC.